This entry concerns a single TCR beta chain. Its target is not known. One end of the junction varies from germline; a read error may be responsible. This sample is part of a study of cytomegalovirus exposure and HLA in healthy donors. General observations from the study: An assumption of roughly uniform sequencing depth across donors underlay the presence/absence analyses. DRB1 showed the most TCR associations and HLA-C the fewest in a later analysis, as rates varied by HLA locus.

PCR involved 60 Vbeta and 13 Jbeta primers. The method was immunoSEQ multiplex PCR; TCRdb's version includes in-frame clones alone and lacks a portion of them. The repertoire consists of hundreds of thousands of clones, with almost 80% occurring once and the leading ten covering around 4%. The sample comprised PBMCs. The receptor's source is a male donor in good health and CMV-seronegative.

The CDR3 DNA sequence: TGTGCCAGCAGCGTCACAGGGGGCTATGGCTACCCCTTC. Translation gives CASSVTGGYGYPF. This sequence joins TRBV9 and TRBJ1-2, with TRBD1 identical over 9 bases. The CDR3 spans 13 residues. From germline, CDR1 is SGDLS and CDR2 YYNGEE.